The clone carrying this T cell receptor (beta chain) has a handful of counts. Its antigen is undetermined. These data come from a study of cytotoxic CD8 clonotypes in ibrutinib-treated CLL. The wider study: For this cohort, patients were approximately ten relapsed/refractory and some 15 treatment-naive, while some 18 were IGHV unmutated. Study conclusions and caveats: Progressing patients had sampling times that differed from those of sustained-remission patients. Shared public clonotypes were rare, and on treatment they either got smaller or stayed the same.

Trimming cost V 0 bases and J 6 bases, with 10 bases left between them. This CDR3 comprises 13 residues. Germline V gene data show CDR1 as SGHRS and CDR2 as YFSETQ. Assay: immunoSEQ multiplex PCR; the TCRdb copy retains only in-frame clones and omits some. The sample lists around 140,000 clones; 60% to 85% were seen once. This clonotype was sampled from a human donor with chronic lymphocytic leukemia. Material: PBMCs, obtained after 24 months of ibrutinib treatment. This sequence joins TRBV5-1 and TRBJ2-7, with D hard to call. Here the CDR3 DNA reads TGCGCCAGCAGCTTGGTGTTTGGCGGCGAGCAGTACTTC. Protein product: CASSLVFGGEQYF.